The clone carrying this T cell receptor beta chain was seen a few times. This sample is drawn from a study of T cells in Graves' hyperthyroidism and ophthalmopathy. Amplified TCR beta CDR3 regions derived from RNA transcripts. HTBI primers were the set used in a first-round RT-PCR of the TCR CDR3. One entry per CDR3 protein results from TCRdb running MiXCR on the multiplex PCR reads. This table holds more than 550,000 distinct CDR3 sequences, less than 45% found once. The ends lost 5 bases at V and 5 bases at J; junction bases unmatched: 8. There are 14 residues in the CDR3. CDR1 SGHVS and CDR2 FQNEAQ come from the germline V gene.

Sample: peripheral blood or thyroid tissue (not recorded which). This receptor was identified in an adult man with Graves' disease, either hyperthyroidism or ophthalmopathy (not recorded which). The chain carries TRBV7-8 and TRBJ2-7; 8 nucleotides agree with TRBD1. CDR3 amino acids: CASSQFRGHNEQYF. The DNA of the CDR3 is TGTGCCAGCAGCCAATTCAGGGGGCACAACGAGCAGTACTTC. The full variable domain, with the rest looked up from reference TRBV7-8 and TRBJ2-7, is GAGVSQSPRYKVAKRGQDVALRCDPISGHVSLFWYQQALGQGPEFLTYFQNEAQLDKSGLPSDRFFAERPEGSVSTLKIQRTQQEDSAVYLCASSQFRGHNEQYFGPGTRLTVT.